Sequencing of this T cell receptor beta chain was carried out in a study of T cell clonality in common variable immunodeficiency. Clones were read by immunoSEQ multiplex PCR, and TCRdb kept only the in-frame ones, dropping some. Observed in the sample are approximately 50,000 clones, none of them singletons. Most patients and controls had Caucasian heritage. Regarding the study as a whole: Links between repertoire features and CVID complications were heterogeneity-limited. Fewer TCRbeta clones were shared among CVID subjects than controls. T cell subpopulation sequencing would be needed to explain CVID clonality.

At least ten counts were recorded for this clone. Its target is unknown. The sequencing sample was made of peripheral blood mononuclear cells. The clonotype was recovered from a person aged 18-69 years in good health.

CDR3 region: CASSPRSADEAFF. CDR3 bases read: TGTGCCAGCAGCCCACGGAGCGCAGATGAA. This rearrangement joins TRBV14 to TRBJ1-1; D is uncertain. The read ends 3 residues shy of where the CDR3 ends; the end is completed using the germline J gene. The V and J ends lost 4 bases and 7 bases respectively, with 13 bases between them. The CDR3 loop spans 13 amino acids. Germline-derived CDR1 and CDR2 are SGHDN and FVKESK.